This T cell receptor beta chain was retrieved from a study of read filtering for tumor transcriptome and immune sequencing. Study-wide context: Among patients, some 17 were male and more than 13 female, aged about 40 to 90 (mean approximately 71). Study-wide results and limits: Sorted CD138-negative bone marrow cells were not purified T cells. IR-seq and RNA-seq agreed better without single-read clonotypes. Single-read clonotypes: 80% to 90% of IR-seq clonotypes (roughly 3.5% of reads), more than 70% of RNA-seq clonotypes (approximately 45% of reads).

From 350 to 500 ng of RNA, a library with molecular barcoded alpha/delta and beta/gamma adaptors was made. TCRdb analysed the reads with MiXCR anew, one entry per CDR3 protein. The sample shows around 41,000 distinct CDR3 sequences, approximately 14% of them seen only once. This clonotype was counted at least ten times. No antigen is known for it. V shed 6 bases, J shed 4 bases, and the junction held 4 bases outside the gene matches. The CDR3 loop spans 14 amino acids. The sequenced material came from a population of CD138-negative cells sorted from bone marrow. The clonotype comes from a donor at least 40 years old with multiple myeloma. The rearrangement uses TRBV12-3 or TRBV12-4 and TRBJ2-1; 9 positions agree with TRBD1. For the CDR3, the DNA is TGTGCCAGCAGACCGGGACAGGGTTACAATGAGCAGTTCTTC. This sequence encodes CASRPGQGYNEQFF.